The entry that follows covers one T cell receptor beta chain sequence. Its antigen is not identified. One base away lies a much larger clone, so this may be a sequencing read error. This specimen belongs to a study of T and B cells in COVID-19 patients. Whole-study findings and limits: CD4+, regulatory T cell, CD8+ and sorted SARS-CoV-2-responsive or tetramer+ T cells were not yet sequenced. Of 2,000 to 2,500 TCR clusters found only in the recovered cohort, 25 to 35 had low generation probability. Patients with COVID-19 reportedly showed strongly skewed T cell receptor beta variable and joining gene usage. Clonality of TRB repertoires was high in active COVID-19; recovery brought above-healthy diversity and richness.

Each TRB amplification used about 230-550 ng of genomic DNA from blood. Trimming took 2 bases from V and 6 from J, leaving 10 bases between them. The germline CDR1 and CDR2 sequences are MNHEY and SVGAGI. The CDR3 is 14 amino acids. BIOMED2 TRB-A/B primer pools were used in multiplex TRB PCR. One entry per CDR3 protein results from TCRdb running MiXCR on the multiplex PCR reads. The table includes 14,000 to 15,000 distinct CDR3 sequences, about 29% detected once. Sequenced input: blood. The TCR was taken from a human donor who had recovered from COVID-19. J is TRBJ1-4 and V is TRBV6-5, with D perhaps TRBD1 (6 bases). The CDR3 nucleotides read TGTGCCAGCAGTTACGGGGCAGGGGATGAAAAACTGTTTTTT. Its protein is CASSYGAGDEKLFF.